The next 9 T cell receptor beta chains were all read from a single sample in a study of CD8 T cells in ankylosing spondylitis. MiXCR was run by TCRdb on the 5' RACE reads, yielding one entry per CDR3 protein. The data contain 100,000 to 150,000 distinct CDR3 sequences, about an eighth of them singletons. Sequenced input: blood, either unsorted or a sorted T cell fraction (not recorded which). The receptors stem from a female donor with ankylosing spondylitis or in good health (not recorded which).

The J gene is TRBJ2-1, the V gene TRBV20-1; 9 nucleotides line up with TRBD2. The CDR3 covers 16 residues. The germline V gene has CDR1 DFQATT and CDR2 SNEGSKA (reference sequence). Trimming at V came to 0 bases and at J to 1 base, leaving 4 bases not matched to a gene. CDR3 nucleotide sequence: TGCAGTGCTAGAGAACAAGCGGGAGGATCCTACAATGAGCAGTTCTTC. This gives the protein CSAREQAGGSYNEQFF.

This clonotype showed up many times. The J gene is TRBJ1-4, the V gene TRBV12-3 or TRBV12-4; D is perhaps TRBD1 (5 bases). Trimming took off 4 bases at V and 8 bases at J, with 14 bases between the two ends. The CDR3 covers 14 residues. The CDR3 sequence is CASSSQGYYEKLFF. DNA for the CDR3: TGTGCCAGCAGTTCCCAGGGATACTACGAAAAACTGTTTTTT.

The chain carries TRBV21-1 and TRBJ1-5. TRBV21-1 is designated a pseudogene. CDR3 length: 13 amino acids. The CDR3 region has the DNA TGTGCCAGCAGCCCACCGATGGATCAGCCCCAGCATTTT. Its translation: CASSPPMDQPQHF.

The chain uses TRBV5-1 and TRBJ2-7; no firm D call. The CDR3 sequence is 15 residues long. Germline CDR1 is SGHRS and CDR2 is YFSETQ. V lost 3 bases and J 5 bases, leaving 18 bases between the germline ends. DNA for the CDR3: TGCGCCAGCAGCTCGACCCGGACCTCCACGGACGAGCAGTACTTC. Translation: CASSSTRTSTDEQYF.

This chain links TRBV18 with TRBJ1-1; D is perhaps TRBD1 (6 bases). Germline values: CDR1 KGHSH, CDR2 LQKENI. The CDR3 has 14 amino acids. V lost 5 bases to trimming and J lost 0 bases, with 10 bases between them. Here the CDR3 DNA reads TGTGCCAGCTCAGAACAGGGTATGAACACTGAAGCTTTCTTT. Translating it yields CASSEQGMNTEAFF.

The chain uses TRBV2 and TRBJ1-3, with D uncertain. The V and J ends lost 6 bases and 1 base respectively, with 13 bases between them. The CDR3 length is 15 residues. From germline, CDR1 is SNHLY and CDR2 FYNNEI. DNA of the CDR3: TGTGCCAGCAGACCTAGACATACTTCTGGAAACACCATATATTTT. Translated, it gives CASRPRHTSGNTIYF. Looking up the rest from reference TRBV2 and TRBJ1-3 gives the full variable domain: EPEVTQTPSHQVTQMGQEVILRCVPISNHLYFYWYRQILGQKVEFLVSFYNNEISEKSEIFDDQFSVERPDGSNFTLKIRSTKLEDSAMYFCASRPRHTSGNTIYFGEGSWLTVV.

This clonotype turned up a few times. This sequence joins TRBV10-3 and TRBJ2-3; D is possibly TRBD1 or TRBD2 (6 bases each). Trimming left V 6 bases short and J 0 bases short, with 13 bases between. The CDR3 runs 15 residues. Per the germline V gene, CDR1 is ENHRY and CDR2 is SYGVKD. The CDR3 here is CAISLGGPSTDTQYF. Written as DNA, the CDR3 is TGTGCCATCAGCCTCGGGGGCCCTAGCACAGATACGCAGTATTTT.

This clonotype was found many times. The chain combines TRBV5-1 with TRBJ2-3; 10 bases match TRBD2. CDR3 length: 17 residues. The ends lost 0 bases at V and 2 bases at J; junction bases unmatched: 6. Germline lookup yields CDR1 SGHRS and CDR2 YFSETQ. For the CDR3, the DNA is TGCGCCAGCAGCTTGGTGCCTAGCGGGGGTCCCACAGATACGCAGTATTTT. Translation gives CASSLVPSGGPTDTQYF.

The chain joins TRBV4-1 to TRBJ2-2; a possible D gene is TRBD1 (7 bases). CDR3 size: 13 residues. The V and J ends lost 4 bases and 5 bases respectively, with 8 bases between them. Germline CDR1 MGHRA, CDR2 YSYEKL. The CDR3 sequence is CASSPGGTGELFF. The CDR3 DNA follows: TGCGCCAGCAGCCCAGGGGGGACCGGGGAGCTGTTTTTT.